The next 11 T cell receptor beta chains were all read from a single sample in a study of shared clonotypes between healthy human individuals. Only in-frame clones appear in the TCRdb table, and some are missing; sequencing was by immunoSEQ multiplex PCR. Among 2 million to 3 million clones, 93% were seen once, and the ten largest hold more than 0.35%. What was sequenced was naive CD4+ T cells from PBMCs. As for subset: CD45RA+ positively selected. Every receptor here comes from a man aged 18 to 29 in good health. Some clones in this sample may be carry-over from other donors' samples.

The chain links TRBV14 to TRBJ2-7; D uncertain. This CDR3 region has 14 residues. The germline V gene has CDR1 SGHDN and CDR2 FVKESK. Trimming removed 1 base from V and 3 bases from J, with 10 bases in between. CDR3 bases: TGTGCCAGCAGCCAAGGTAACAGCGTCTACGAGCAGTACTTC. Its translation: CASSQGNSVYEQYF.

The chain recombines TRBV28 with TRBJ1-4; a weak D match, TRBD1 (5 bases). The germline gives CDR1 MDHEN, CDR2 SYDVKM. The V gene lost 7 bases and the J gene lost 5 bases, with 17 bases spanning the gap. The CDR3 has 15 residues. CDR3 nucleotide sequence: TGTGCCAGCACCCGATTTGGGGCAGGGAATGAAAAACTGTTTTTT. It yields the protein CASTRFGAGNEKLFF.

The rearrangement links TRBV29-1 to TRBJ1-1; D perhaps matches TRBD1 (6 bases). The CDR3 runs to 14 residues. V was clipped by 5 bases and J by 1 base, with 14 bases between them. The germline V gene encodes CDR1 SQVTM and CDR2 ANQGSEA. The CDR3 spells CSVRGQIKNTEAFF. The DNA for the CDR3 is TGCAGCGTTCGTGGACAGATAAAGAACACTGAAGCTTTCTTT.

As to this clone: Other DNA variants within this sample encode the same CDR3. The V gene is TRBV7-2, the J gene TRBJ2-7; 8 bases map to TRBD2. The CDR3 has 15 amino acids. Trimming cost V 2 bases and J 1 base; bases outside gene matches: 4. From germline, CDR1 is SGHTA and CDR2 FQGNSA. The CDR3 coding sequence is TGTGCCAGCAGCTTATTGAGCGGGGGTTCCTACGAGCAGTACTTC. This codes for CASSLLSGGSYEQYF.

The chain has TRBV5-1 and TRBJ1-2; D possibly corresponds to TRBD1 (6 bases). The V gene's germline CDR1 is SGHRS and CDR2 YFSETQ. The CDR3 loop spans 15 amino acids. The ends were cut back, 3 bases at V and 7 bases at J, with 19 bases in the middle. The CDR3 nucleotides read TGCGCCAGCAGCTCCATTGACCGAACAGGGAGTGGCTACACCTTC. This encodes CASSSIDRTGSGYTF.

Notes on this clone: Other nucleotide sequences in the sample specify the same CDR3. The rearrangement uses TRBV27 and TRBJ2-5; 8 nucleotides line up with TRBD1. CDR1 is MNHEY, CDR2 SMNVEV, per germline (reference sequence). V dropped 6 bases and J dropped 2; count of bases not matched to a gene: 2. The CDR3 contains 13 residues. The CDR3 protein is CASSRQGQETQYF. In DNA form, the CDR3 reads TGTGCCAGCAGCAGACAGGGGCAAGAGACCCAGTACTTC.

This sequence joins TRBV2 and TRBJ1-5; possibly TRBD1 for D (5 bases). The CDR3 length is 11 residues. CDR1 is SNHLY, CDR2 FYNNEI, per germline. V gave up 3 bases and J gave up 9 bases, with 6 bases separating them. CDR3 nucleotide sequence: TGTGCCAGCAGTGAGGGGGGGCCCCAGCATTTT. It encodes CASSEGGPQHF. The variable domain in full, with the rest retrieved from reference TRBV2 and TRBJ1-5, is EPEVTQTPSHQVTQMGQEVILRCVPISNHLYFYWYRQILGQKVEFLVSFYNNEISEKSEIFDDQFSVERPDGSNFTLKIRSTKLEDSAMYFCASSEGGPQHFGDGTRLSIL.

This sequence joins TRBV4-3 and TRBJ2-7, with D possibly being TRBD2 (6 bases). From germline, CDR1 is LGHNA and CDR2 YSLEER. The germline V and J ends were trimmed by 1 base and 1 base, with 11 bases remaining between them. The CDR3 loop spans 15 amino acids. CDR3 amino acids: CASSQVWAGSYEQYF. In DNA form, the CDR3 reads TGCGCCAGCAGCCAAGTCTGGGCGGGGTCCTACGAGCAGTACTTC.

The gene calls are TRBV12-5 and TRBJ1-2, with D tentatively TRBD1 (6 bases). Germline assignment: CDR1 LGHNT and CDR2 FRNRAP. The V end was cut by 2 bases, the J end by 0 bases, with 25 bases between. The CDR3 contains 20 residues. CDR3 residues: CASGLPNRGGTFNANYGYTF. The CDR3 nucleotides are TGTGCTAGTGGTTTGCCAAATAGGGGGGGCACTTTTAATGCTAACTATGGCTACACCTTC.

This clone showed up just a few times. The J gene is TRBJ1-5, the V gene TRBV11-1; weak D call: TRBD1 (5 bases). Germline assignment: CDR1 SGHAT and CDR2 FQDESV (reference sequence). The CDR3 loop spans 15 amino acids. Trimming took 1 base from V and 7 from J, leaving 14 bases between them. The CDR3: CASSLGSGGTQPQHF. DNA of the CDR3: TGTGCCAGCAGCTTAGGATCCGGGGGGACGCAGCCCCAGCATTTT.

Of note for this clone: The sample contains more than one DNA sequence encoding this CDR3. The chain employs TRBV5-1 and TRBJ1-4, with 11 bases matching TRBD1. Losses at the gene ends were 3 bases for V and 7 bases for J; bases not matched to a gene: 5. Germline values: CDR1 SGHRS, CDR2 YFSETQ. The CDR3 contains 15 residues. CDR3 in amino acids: CASSSGTGGGEKLFF. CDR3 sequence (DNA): TGCGCCAGCAGCTCAGGGACAGGGGGTGGTGAAAAACTGTTTTTT.